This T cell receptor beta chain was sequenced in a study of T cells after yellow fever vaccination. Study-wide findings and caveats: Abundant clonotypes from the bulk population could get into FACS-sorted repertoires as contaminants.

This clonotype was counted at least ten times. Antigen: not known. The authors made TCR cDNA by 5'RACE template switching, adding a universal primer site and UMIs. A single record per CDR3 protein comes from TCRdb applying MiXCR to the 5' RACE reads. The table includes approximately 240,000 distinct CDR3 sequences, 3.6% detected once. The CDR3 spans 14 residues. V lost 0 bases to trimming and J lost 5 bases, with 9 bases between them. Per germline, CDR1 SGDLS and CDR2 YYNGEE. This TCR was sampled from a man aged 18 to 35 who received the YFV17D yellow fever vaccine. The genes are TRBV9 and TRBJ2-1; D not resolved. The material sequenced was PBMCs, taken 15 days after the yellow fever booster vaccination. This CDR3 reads CASSVAGWDNEQFF. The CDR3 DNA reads TGTGCCAGCAGCGTAGCTGGATGGGACAATGAGCAGTTCTTC.